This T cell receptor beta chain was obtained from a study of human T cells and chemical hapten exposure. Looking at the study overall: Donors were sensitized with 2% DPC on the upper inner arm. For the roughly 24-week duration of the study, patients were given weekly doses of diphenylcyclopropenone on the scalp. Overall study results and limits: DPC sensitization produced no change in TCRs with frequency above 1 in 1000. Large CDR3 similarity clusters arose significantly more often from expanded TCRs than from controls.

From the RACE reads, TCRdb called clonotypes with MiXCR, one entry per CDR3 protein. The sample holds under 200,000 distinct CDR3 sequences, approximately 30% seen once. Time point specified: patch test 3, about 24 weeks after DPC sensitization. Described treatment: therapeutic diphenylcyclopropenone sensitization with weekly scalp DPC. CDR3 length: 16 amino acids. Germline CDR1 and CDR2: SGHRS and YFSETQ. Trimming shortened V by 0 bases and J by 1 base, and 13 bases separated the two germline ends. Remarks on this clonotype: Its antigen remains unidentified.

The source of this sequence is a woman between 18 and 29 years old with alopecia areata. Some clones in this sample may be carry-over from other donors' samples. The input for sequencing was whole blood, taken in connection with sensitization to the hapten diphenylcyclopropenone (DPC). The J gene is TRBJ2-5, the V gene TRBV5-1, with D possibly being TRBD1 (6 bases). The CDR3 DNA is TGCGCCAGCAGCTTGGGAGACAGGATGATCCAAGAGACCCAGTACTTC. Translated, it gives CASSLGDRMIQETQYF.